This note documents a single T cell receptor (beta chain) sequence. Its target is not known. CDR3 length: 14 amino acids. Germline assignment: CDR1 MDHEN and CDR2 SYDVKM. With V trimmed by 6 bases and J by 10 bases, 5 bases remained unmatched. The Oncomine TCR Beta short-read assay was applied to DNA of cultured CD4+ T cells. TCRdb re-derived calls from the PCR reads in MiXCR, one entry per CDR3 protein. The sample has some 10,000 distinct CDR3 sequences; over 70% are singletons. This sample is drawn from a study of vaccination and CD4 T cells after COVID-19. Treatment given: approximately nine-day PBMC culture with coronavirus spike peptide pools or control peptides (ViraFEST assay).

The sequence came from a human donor who had recovered from COVID-19. The chain employs TRBV28 and TRBJ2-2, with 13 bases that match TRBD2. Sequenced input: CD4+ T cells from blood, cultured in vitro. In nucleotides, the CDR3 is TGTGCCAGCAGACTAGCGGGAGGGCAAAAGGAGCTGTTTTTT. Protein sequence: CASRLAGGQKELFF. The full variable domain, its missing parts supplied by reference TRBV28 and TRBJ2-2, is DVKVTQSSRYLVKRTGEKVFLECVQDMDHENMFWYRQDPGLGLRLIYFSYDVKMKEKGDIPEGYSVSREKKERFSLILESASTNQTSMYLCASRLAGGQKELFFGEGSRLTVL.